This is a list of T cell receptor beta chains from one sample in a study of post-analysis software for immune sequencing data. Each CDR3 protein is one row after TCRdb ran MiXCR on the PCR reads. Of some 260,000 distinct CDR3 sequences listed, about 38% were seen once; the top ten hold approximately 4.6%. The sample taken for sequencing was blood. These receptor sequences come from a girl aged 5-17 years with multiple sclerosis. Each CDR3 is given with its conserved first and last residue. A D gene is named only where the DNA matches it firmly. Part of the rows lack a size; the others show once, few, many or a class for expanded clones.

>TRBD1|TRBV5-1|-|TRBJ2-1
CASSLRGIAGGAEFF
TGCGCCAGCAGCTTGAGGGGAATTGCAGGGGGCGCAGAGTTCTTC
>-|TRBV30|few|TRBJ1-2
CAWRSPQGGYTF
TGTGCCTGGAGAAGTCCCCAGGGTGGCTACACCTTC
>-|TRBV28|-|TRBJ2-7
CASSFSSSYEQYF
TGTGCCAGCAGTTTTTCAAGCTCCTACGAGCAGTACTTC
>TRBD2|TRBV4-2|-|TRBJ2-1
CASSQGTSGFGEQFF
TGTGCCAGCAGCCAAGGGACTAGCGGTTTCGGAGAGCAGTTCTTC
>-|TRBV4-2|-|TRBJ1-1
CASSQDLHAETEAFF
TGTGCCAGCAGCCAAGATCTACACGCCGAGACTGAAGCTTTCTTT
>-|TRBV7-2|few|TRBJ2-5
CASSLAQDEQYF
TGTGCCAGCAGCTTAGCGCAGGATGAGCAGTACTTC
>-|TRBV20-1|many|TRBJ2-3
CSARDWRWTDTQYF
TGCAGTGCTAGGGACTGGAGGTGGACAGATACGCAGTATTTT
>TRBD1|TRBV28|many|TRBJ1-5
CAGSTGGDQPQHF
TGTGCCGGTTCGACAGGGGGAGATCAGCCCCAGCATTTT
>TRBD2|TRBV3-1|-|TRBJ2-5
CASSPGLAGEVETQYF
TGTGCCAGCAGCCCGGGACTAGCGGGAGAGGTGGAGACCCAGTACTTC
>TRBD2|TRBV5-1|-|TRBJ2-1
CASSYPLAGGSYNEQFF
TGCGCCAGCAGCTACCCCCTAGCGGGAGGTTCTTACAATGAGCAGTTCTTC
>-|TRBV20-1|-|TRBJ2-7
CSARGGRHSYEQYF
TGCAGTGCTAGAGGGGGGCGACACTCCTACGAGCAGTACTTC
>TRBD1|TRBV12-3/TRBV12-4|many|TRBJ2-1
CASIPRTGGYNEQFF
TGTGCCAGCATTCCCCGGACAGGGGGTTACAATGAGCAGTTCTTC
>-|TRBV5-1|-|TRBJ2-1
CASSLGLGRGYNEQFF
TGCGCCAGCAGCTTGGGTTTGGGCAGGGGTTACAATGAGCAGTTCTTC
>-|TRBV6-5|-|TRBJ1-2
CASSYSSQQGANYGCTF
TGTGCCAGCAGTTACTCCTCTCAACAGGGAGCTAACTATGGCTGCACCTTC
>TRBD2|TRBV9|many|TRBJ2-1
CASSVGVSSGSLSYNEQFF
TGTGCCAGCAGCGTAGGCGTAAGTAGCGGGAGCCTCTCCTACAATGAGCAGTTCTTC
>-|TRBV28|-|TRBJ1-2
CASSFSDRFGYTF
TGTGCCAGCAGTTTCTCGGACAGATTTGGCTACACCTTC
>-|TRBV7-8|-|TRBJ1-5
CASSWADSNQPQHF
TGTGCCAGCAGCTGGGCTGATAGCAATCAGCCCCAGCATTTT
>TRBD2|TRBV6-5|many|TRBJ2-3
CASSEGSGRAADTQYF
TGTGCCAGCAGCGAGGGTAGCGGGAGGGCGGCAGATACGCAGTATTTT
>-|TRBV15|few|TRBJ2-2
CATSREVTTSLAGELFF
TGTGCCACCAGCAGAGAAGTGACTACTTCCCTCGCGGGGGAGCTGTTTTTT
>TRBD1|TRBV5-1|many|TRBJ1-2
CASSSPNRGNYGYTF
TGCGCCAGCAGCTCCCCGAACAGGGGAAACTATGGCTACACCTTC
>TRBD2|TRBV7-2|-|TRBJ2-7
CASSLPKREGLFQQYF
TGTGCCAGCAGCTTACCCAAGCGGGAGGGCCTTTTCCAGCAGTACTTC
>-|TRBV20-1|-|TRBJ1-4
CSARESGSPGEKLFF
TGCAGTGCTAGAGAGTCCGGGTCCCCGGGTGAAAAACTGTTTTTT
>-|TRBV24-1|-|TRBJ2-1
CAASEFYEQFF
TGTGCCGCCAGTGAGTTCTATGAGCAGTTCTTC
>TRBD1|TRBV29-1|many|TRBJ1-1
CSVVLTGRAFF
TGCAGCGTTGTACTGACAGGGAGAGCTTTCTTT